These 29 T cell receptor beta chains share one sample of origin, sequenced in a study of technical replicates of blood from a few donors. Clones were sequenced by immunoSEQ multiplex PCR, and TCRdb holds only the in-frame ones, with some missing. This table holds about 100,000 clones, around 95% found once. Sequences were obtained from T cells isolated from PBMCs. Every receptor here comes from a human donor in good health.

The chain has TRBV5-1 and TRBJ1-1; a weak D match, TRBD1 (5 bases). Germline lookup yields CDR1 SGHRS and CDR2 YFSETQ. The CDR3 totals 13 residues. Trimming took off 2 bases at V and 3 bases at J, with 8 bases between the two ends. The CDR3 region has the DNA TGCGCCAGCAGCTTTGACAGAGACACTGAAGCTTTCTTT. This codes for CASSFDRDTEAFF.

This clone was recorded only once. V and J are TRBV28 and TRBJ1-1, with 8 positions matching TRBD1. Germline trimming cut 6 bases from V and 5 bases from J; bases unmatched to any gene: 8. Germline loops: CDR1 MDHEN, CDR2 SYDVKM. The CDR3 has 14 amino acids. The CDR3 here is CASSHRGGTTEAFF. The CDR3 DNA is TGTGCCAGCAGCCACAGGGGGGGAACGACTGAAGCTTTCTTT.

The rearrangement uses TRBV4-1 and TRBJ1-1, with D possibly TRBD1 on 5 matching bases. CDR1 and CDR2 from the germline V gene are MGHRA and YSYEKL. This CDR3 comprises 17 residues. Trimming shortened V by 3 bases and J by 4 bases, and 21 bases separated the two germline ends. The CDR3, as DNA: TGCGCCAGCAGCCAGGGGTCGGGGGGGTATCGGGGCACTGAAGCTTTCTTT. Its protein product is CASSQGSGGYRGTEAFF.

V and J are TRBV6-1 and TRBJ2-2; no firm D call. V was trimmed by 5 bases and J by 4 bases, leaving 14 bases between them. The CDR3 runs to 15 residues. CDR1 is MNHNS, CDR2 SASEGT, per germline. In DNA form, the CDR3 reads TGTGCCAGCAGTCTATCCTACGCCTTCACCGGGGAGCTGTTTTTT. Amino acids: CASSLSYAFTGELFF.

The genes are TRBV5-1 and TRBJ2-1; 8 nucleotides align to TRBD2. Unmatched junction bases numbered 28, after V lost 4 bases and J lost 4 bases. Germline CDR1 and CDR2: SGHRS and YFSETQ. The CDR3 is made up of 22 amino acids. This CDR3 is CASSGSGGPLLAKRGPYNEQFF. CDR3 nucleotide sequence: TGCGCCAGCAGCGGGTCGGGGGGCCCGCTCCTAGCAAAGCGGGGGCCTTACAATGAGCAGTTCTTC.

This CDR3 is CASSSLGKLFF. The CDR3 region has the DNA TGTGCCAGCAGTTCCCTCGGAAAACTGTTTTTT. This chain links TRBV6-5 with TRBJ1-4; no definite D call. The CDR3 consists of 11 residues. Between the trimmed V and J ends, which lost 4 bases and 10 bases, there was a span of 7 bases. CDR1 and CDR2 from the germline V gene are MNHEY and SVGAGI.

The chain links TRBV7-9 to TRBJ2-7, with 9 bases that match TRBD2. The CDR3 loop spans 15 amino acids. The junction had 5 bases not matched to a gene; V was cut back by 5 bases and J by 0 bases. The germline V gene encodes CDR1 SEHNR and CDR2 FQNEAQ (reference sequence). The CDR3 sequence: CASSLRLADSYEQYF. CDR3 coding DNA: TGTGCCAGCAGCCTGCGACTAGCGGACTCCTACGAGCAGTACTTC.

The CDR3 sequence: CASSLLNNEQFF. CDR3 sequence (DNA): TGTGCCAGCAGTTTACTAAACAATGAGCAGTTCTTC. V usage is TRBV28 and J usage is TRBJ2-1; D not certain. Trimming removed 2 bases from V and 5 bases from J, with 4 bases in between. Germline V gene sequence: CDR1 MDHEN, CDR2 SYDVKM. The CDR3 contains 12 residues.

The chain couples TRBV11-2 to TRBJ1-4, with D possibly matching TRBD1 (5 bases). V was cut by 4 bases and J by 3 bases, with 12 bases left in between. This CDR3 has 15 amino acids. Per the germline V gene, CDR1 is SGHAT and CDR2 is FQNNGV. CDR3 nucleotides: TGTGCCAGCAGCTCATATGGGACTGCTAATGAAAAACTGTTTTTT. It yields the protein CASSSYGTANEKLFF.

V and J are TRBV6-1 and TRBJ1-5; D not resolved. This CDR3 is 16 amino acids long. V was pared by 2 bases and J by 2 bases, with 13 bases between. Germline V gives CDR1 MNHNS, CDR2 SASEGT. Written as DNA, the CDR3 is TGTGCCAGCAGTGAATGGGAGGGAGTCGGCAATCAGCCCCAGCATTTT. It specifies CASSEWEGVGNQPQHF.

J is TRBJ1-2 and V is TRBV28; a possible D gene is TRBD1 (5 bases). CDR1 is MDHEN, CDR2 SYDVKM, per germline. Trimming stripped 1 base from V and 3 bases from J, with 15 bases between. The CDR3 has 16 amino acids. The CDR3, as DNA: TGTGCCAGCAGTTTATCCAGGGTACTGTATCACTATGGCTACACCTTC. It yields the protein CASSLSRVLYHYGYTF.

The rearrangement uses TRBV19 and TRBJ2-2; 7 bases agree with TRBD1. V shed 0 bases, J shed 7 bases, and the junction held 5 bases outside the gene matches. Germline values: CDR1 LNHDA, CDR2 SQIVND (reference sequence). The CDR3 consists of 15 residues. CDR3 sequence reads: CASSIETGLSGELFF. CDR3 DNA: TGTGCCAGTAGTATAGAGACAGGGTTGAGCGGGGAGCTGTTTTTT. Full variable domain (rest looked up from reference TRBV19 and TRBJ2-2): DGGITQSPKYLFRKEGQNVTLSCEQNLNHDAMYWYRQDPGQGLRLIYYSQIVNDFQKGDIAEGYSVSREKKESFPLTVTSAQKNPTAFYLCASSIETGLSGELFFGEGSRLTVL.

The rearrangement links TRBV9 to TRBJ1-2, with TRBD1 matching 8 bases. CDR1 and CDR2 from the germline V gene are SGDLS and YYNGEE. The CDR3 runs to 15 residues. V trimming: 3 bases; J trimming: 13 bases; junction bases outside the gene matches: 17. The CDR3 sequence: CASSASGTGFPMSTF. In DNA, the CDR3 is TGTGCCAGCAGCGCATCCGGGACAGGCTTTCCTATGAGCACCTTC.

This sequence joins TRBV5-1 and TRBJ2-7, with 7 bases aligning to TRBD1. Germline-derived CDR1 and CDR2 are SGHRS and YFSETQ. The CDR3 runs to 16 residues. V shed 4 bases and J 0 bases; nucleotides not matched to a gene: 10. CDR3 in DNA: TGCGCCAGCAGCCCTACAGGGGTGCAGACCTCCTACGAGCAGTACTTC. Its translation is CASSPTGVQTSYEQYF.

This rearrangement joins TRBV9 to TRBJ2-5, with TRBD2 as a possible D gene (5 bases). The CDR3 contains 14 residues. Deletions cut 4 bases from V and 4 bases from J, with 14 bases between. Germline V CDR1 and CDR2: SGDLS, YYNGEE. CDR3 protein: CASSPDSFPETQYF. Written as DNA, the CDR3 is TGTGCCAGCAGCCCGGACTCCTTCCCAGAGACCCAGTACTTC.

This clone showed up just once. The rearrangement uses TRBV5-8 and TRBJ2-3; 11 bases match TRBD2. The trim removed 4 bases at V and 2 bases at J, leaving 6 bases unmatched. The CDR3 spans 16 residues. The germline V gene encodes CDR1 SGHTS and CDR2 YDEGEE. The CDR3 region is CASSIYSGGDTDTQYF. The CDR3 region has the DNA TGTGCCAGCAGCATCTATAGCGGGGGGGACACAGATACGCAGTATTTT. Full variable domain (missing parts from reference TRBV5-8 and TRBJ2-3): EAGVTQSPTHLIKTRGQQATLRCSPISGHTSVYWYQQALGLGLQFLLWYDEGEERNRGNFPPRFSGRQFPNYSSELNVNALELEDSALYLCASSIYSGGDTDTQYFGPGTRLTVL.

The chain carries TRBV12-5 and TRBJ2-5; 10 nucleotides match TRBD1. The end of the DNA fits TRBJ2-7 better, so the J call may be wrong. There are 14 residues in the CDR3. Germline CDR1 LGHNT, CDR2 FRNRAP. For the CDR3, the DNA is TGTGCTAGTGGCCTTGGACAGGGGGTCAACGAGCAGTACTTC. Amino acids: CASGLGQGVNEQYF.

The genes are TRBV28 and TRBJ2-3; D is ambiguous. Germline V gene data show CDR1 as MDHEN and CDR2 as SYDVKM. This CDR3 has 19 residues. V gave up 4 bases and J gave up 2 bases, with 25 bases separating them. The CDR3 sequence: CASSWLLTMGQAITDTQYF. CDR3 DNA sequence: TGTGCCAGCAGTTGGCTCCTGACGATGGGTCAGGCGATCACAGATACGCAGTATTTT.

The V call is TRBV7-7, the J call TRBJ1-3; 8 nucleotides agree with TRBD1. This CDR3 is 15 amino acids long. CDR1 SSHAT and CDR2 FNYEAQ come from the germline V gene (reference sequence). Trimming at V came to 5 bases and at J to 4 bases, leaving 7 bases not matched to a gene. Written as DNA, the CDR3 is TGTGCCAGCAGCGCTGACACAGGGGGGGGAAACACCATATATTTT. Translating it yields CASSADTGGGNTIYF.

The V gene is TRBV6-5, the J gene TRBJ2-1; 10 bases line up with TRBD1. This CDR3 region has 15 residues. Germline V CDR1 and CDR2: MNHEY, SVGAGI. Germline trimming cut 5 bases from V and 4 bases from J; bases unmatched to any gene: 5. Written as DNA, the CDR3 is TGTGCCAGCAGTCCCGGGACAGGGGTGTACAATGAGCAGTTCTTC. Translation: CASSPGTGVYNEQFF.

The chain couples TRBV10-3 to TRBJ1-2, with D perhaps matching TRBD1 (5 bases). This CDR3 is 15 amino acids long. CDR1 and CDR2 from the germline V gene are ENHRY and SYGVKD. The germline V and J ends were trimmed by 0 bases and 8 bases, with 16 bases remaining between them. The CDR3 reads CAISESPGGFSGYTF. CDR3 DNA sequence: TGTGCCATCAGTGAGTCGCCGGGGGGGTTTAGCGGCTACACCTTC.

The DNA of the CDR3 is TGTGCCAGCAGTAGCCGACAGGGCGAAGAGACCCAGTACTTC. As protein: CASSSRQGEETQYF. The chain has TRBV2 and TRBJ2-5; 7 positions match TRBD1. V lost 5 bases and J lost 3; bases outside the gene matches: 6. Germline V gives CDR1 SNHLY, CDR2 FYNNEI. CDR3 length: 14 residues.

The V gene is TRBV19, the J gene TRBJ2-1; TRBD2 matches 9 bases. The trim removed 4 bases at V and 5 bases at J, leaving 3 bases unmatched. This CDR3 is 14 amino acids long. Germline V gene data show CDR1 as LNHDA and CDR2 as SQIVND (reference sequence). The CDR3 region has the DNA TGTGCCAGTAGTAGACTAGCGGACAACAATGAGCAGTTCTTC. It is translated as CASSRLADNNEQFF.

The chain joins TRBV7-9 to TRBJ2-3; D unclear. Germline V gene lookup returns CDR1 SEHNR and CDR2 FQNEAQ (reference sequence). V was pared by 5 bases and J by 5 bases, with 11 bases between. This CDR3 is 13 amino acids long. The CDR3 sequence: CASSRTPRDTQYF. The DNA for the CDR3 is TGTGCCAGCAGCCGCACACCTCGAGATACGCAGTATTTT. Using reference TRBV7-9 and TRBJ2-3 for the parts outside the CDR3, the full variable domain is DTGVSQNPRHKITKRGQNVTFRCDPISEHNRLYWYRQTLGQGPEFLTYFQNEAQLEKSRLLSDRFSAERPKGSFSTLEIQRTEQGDSAMYLCASSRTPRDTQYFGPGTRLTVL.

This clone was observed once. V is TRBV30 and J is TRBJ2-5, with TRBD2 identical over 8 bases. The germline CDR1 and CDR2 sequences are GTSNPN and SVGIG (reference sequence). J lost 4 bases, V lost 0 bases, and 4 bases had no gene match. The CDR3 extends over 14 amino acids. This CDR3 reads CAWSVMRGAETQYF. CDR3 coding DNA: TGTGCCTGGAGTGTCATGCGGGGGGCAGAGACCCAGTACTTC.

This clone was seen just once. DNA for the CDR3: TGTGCCAGCAGTCCGAGCTGGTCTGGGGCCAACGTCCTGACTTTC. Encoded protein: CASSPSWSGANVLTF. The chain couples TRBV5-4 to TRBJ2-6, with no clear D. The CDR3 runs 15 residues. Trimming left V 5 bases short and J 1 base short, with 10 bases between. Germline values: CDR1 SGHNT, CDR2 YYREEE (reference sequence).

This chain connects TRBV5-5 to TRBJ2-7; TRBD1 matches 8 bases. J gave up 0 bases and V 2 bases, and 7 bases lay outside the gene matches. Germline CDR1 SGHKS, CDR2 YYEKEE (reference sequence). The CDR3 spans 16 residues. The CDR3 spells CASSFPRTGNSYEQYF. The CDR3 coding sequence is TGTGCCAGCAGCTTTCCCCGGACAGGGAACTCCTACGAGCAGTACTTC.

CDR3 region: CASSTGGFTDTQYF. CDR3 sequence (DNA): TGTGCCAGCAGCACCGGGGGATTCACAGATACGCAGTATTTT. J is TRBJ2-3 and V is TRBV11-3, with a weak D call TRBD2 (6 bases). This CDR3 has 14 amino acids. Germline V gene sequence: CDR1 SGHNT, CDR2 YENEEA. Trimming left V 5 bases short and J 2 bases short, with 11 bases between.

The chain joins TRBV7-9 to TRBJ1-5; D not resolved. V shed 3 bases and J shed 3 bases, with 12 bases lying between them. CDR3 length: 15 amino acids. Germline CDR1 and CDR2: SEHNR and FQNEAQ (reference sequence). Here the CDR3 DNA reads TGTGCCAGCAGCTTCTCCTCGGGAGACAATCAGCCCCAGCATTTT. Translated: CASSFSSGDNQPQHF.